This T cell receptor (beta chain) is drawn from a study of cytotoxic CD8 clonotypes in ibrutinib-treated CLL. Broader study findings: Age-matched healthy donor levels were exceeded by baseline clonality, which tracked circulating CD8+ T-cell counts.

Deletions cut 4 bases from V and 1 base from J, with 14 bases between. The CDR3 has 15 amino acids. The germline V gene has CDR1 SGDLS and CDR2 YYNGEE. About this clone itself: Its antigen is unknown.

Sequencing was performed with immunoSEQ multiplex PCR; in TCRdb, only in-frame clones are kept and a portion is missing. Of tens of thousands of clones listed, about nine tenths were seen once; the top ten hold 2.5% to 3.5%. The V and J genes are TRBV9 and TRBJ1-1; D gene uncertain. The TCR was taken from a human donor with chronic lymphocytic leukemia. The sequences come from PBMCs, collected after 12 months of ibrutinib treatment. CDR3 DNA: TGTGCCAGCAGCTTTTTGGCGTTTGCGAACACTGAAGCTTTCTTT. Its translation is CASSFLAFANTEAFF.